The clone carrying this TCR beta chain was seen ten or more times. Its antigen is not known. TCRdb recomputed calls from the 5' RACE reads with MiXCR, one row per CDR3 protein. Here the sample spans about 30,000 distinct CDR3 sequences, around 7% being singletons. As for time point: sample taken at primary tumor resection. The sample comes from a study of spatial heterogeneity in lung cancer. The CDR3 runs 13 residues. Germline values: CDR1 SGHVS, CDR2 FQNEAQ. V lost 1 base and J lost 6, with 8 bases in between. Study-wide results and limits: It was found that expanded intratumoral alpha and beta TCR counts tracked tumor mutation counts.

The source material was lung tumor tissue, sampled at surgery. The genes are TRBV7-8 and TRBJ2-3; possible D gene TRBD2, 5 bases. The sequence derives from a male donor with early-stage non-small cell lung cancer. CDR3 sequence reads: CASSLGAGDTQYF. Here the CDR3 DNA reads TGTGCCAGCAGCTTAGGGGCGGGTGATACGCAGTATTTT.